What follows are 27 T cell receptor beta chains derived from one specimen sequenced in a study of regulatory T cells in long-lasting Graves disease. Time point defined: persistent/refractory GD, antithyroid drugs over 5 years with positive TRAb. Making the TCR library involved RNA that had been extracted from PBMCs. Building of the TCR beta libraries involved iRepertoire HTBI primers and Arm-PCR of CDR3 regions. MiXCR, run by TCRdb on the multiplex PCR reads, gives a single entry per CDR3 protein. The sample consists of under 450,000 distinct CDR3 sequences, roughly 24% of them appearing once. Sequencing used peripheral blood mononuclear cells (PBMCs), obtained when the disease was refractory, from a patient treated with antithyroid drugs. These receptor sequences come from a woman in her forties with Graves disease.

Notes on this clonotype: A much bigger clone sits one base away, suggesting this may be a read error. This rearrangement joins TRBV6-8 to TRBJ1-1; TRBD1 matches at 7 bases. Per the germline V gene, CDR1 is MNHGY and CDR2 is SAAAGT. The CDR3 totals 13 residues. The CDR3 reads CAGSQTGFTEAFF. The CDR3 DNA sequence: TGTGCCGGCAGCCAGACAGGGTTCACTGAAGCTTTCTTT.

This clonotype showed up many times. CDR3 DNA sequence: TGTGCCAGCAGTAGGAGGGGGCTCTTCGGCATGAACACTGAAGCTTTCTTT. Translation: CASSRRGLFGMNTEAFF. This chain connects TRBV28 to TRBJ1-1, with TRBD1 matching over 7 bases. After removal of 5 bases from V and 0 bases from J, the junction contained 12 bases not matched to a gene. CDR3 length: 17 amino acids. CDR1 is MDHEN, CDR2 SYDVKM, per germline.

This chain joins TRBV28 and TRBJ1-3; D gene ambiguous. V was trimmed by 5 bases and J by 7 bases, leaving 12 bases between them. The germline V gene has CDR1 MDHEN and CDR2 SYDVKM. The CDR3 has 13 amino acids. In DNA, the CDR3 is TGTGCCAGCAGTCGACTCGGCGTCAACACCATATATTTT. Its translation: CASSRLGVNTIYF.

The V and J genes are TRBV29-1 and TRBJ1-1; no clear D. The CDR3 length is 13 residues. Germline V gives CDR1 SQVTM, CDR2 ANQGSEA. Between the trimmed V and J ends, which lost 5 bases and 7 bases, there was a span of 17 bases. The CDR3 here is CSVWRQPGLEAFF. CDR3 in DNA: TGCAGCGTTTGGAGACAACCGGGTCTTGAAGCTTTCTTT.

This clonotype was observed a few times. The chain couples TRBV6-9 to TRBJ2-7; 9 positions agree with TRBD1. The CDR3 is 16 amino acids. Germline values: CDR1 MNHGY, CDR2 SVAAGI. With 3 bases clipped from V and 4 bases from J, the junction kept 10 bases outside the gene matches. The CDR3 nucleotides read TGTGCCAGCAGTTACTCATACAGGGGGCCGAATTACGAGCAGTACTTC. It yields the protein CASSYSYRGPNYEQYF.

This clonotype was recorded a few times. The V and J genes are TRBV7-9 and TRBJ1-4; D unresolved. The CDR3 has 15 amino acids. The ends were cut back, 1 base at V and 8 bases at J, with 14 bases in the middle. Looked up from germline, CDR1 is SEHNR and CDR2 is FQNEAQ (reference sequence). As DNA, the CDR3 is TGTGCCAGCAGCTTAGGTTCGGGTTTGACGGAAAAACTGTTTTTT. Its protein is CASSLGSGLTEKLFF.

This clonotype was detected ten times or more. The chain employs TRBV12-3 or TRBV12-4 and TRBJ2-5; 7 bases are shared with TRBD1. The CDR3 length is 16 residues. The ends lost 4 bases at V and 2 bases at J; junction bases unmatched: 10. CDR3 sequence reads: CASSYTGTDNQETQYF. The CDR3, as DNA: TGTGCCAGCAGTTACACCGGGACAGATAATCAAGAGACCCAGTACTTC.

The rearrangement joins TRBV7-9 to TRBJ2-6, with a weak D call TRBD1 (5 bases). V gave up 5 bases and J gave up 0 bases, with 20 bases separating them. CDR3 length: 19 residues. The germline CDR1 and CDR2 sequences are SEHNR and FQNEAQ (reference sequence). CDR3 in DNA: TGTGCCAGCAGCGCTAAATTTGGCAGGGAAAGCTCTGGGGCCAACGTCCTGACTTTC. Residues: CASSAKFGRESSGANVLTF.

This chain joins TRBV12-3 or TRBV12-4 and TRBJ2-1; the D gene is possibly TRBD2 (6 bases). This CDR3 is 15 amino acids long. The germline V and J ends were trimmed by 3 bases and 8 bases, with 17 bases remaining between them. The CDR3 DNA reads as TGTGCCAGCAGTTTGGTCGCGGGAAGCGTCTATGAGCAGTTCTTC. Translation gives CASSLVAGSVYEQFF.

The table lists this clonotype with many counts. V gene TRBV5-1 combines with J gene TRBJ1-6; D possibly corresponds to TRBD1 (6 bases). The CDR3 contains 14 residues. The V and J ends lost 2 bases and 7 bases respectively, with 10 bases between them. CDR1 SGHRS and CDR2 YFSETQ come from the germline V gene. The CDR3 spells CASSFHRVNSPLHF. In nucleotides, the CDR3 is TGCGCCAGCAGCTTCCACAGGGTGAATTCACCCCTCCACTTT.

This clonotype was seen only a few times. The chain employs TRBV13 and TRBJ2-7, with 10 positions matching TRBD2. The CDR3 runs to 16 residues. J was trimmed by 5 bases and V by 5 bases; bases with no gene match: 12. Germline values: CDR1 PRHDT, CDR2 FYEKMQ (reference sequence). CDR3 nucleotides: TGTGCCAGCAGCCTGGGATCCAGCGGGAGGGCCAACGAGCAGTACTTC. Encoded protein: CASSLGSSGRANEQYF.

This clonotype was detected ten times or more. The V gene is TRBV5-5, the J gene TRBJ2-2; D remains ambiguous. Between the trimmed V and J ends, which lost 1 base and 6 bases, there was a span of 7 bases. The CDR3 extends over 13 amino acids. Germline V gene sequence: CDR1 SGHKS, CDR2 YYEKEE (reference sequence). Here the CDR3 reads CASSLWVPGELFF. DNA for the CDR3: TGTGCCAGCAGCTTGTGGGTCCCCGGGGAGCTGTTTTTT.

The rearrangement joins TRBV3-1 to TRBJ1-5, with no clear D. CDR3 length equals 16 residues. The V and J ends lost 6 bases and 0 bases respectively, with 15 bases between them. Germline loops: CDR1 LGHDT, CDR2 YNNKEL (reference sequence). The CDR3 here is CASSPHSLGSNQPQHF. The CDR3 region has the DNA TGTGCCAGCAGTCCACATTCATTGGGTAGCAATCAGCCCCAGCATTTT. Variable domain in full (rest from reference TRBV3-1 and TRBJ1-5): DTAVSQTPKYLVTQMGNDKSIKCEQNLGHDTMYWYKQDSKKFLKIMFSYNNKELIINETVPNRFSPKSPDKAHLNLHINSLELGDSAVYFCASSPHSLGSNQPQHFGDGTRLSIL.

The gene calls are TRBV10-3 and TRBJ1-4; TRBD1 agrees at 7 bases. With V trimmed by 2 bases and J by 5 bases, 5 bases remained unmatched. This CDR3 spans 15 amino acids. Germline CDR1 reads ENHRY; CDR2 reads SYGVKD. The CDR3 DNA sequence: TGTGCCATCAGTGAGGTGGCAGGGGGAAATGAAAAACTGTTTTTT. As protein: CAISEVAGGNEKLFF.

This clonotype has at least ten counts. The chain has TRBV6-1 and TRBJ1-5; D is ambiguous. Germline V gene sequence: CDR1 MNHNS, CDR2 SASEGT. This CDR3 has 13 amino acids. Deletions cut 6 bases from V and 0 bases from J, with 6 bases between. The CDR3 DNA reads TGTGCCAGCAGCCGGGGTAGCAATCAGCCCCAGCATTTT. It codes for CASSRGSNQPQHF.

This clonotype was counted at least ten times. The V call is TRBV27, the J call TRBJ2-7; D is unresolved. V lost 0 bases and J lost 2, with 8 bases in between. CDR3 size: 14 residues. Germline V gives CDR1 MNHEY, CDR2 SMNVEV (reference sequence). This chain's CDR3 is CASSLSAGPYEQYF. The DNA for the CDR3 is TGTGCCAGCAGTTTATCTGCAGGACCCTACGAGCAGTACTTC.

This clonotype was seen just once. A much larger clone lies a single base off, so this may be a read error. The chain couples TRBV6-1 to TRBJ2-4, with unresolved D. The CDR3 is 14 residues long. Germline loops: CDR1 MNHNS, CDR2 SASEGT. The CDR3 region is CASTISIAKTIQYF. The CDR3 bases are TGTGCCAGCACGATCTCCATAGCCAAAACCATTCAGTACTTC.

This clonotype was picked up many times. The CDR3 spells CASSGLNWREPVGEQYF. CDR3 coding DNA: TGTGCCAGCAGCGGGTTAAACTGGCGGGAGCCTGTCGGGGAGCAGTACTTC. V gene TRBV11-2 combines with J gene TRBJ2-7; TRBD2 matches at 7 bases. In germline, CDR1 is SGHAT, CDR2 FQNNGV. The CDR3 consists of 17 residues. J gave up 7 bases and V 5 bases, and 20 bases lay outside the gene matches.

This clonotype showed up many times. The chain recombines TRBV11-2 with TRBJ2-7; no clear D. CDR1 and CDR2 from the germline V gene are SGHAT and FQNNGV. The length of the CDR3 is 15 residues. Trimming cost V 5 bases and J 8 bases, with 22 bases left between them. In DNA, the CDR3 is TGTGCCAGCAGCACCATCCGGTCTGCTCGCATGCAGCAGTACTTC. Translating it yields CASSTIRSARMQQYF.

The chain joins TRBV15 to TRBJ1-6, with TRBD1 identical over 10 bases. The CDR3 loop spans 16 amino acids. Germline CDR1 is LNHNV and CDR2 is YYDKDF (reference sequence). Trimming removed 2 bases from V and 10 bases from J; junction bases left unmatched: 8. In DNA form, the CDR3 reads TGTGCCACCAGCAGAAGCTCGACAGGGGGCGGATCACCCCTCCACTTT. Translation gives CATSRSSTGGGSPLHF. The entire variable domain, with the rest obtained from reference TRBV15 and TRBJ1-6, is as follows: DAMVIQNPRYQVTQFGKPVTLSCSQTLNHNVMYWYQQKSSQAPKLLFHYYDKDFNNEADTPDNFQSRRPNTSFCFLDIRSPGLGDTAMYLCATSRSSTGGGSPLHFGNGTRLTVT.

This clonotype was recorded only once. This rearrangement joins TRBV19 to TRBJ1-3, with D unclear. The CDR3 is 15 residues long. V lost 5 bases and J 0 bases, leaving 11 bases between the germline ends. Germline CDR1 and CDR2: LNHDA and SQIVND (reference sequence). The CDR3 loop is CASSLGESSGNTIYF. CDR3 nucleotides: TGTGCCAGTAGTCTCGGGGAGAGCTCTGGAAACACCATATATTTT.

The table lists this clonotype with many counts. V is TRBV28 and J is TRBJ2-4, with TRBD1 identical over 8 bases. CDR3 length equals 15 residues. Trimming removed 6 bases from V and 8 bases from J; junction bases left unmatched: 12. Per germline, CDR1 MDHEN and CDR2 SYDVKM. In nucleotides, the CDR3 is TGTGCCAGCAGGCCGAGGACAGGGCGTTGGTACATTCAGTACTTC. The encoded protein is CASRPRTGRWYIQYF. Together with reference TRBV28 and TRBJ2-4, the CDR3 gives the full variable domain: DVKVTQSSRYLVKRTGEKVFLECVQDMDHENMFWYRQDPGLGLRLIYFSYDVKMKEKGDIPEGYSVSREKKERFSLILESASTNQTSMYLCASRPRTGRWYIQYFGAGTRLSVL.

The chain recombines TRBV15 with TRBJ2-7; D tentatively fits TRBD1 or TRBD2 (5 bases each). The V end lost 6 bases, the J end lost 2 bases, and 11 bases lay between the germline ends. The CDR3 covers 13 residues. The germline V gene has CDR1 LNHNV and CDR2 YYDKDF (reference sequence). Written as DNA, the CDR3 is TGTGCCACCAGTGCAACGGGGCCCTACGAGCAGTACTTC. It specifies CATSATGPYEQYF.

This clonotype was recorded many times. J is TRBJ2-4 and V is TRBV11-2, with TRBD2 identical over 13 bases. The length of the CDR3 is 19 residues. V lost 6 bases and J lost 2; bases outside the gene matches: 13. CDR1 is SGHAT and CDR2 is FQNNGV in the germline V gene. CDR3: CASSLAGLAGDGSKNIQYF. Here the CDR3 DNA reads TGTGCCAGCAGTCTTGCTGGACTAGCGGGAGATGGGTCCAAAAACATTCAGTACTTC.

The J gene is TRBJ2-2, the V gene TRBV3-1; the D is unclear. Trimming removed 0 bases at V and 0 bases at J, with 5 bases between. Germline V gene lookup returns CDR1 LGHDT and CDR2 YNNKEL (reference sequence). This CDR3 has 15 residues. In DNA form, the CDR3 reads TGTGCCAGCAGCCAAGATAGGGCGAACACCGGGGAGCTGTTTTTT. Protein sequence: CASSQDRANTGELFF.

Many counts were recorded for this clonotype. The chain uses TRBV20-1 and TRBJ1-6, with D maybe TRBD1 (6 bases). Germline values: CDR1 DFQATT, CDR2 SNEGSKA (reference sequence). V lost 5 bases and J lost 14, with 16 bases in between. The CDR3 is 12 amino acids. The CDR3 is CSAYPTGGALHF. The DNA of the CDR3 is TGCAGTGCTTACCCGACAGGTGGGGCCCTCCACTTT.

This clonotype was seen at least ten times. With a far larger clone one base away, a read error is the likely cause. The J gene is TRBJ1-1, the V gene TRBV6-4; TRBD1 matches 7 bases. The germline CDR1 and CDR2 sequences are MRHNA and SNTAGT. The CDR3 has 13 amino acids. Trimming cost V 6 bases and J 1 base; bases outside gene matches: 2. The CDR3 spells CASRGQENTEAFF. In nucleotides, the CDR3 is TGTGCCAGCAGAGGACAGGAGAACACTGAAGCTTTCTTT.